A single TCR beta chain is shown here with its context. V lost 4 bases and J lost 0; bases outside the gene matches: 14. The CDR3 is 19 residues long. CDR1 is SGHRS and CDR2 is YFSETQ in the germline V gene. Original processing methods: By means of reference gene primer amplification, nucleated cell counts were estimated. Data came from immunoSEQ multiplex PCR; TCRdb stores just in-frame clones and leaves some out. That table furnishes V, J and clone size, whereas the DNA furnished D and trimming. This table has roughly 400,000 clones, 80% to 90% appearing once. The sample belongs to a study of blood T cell repertoires in COVID-19. The overall study: Whether acute or convalescent, the COVID-19 samples came from the United States, Italy and Spain.

Donors of Cohort 3 who recovered were those that had two negative PCRs, clearance, or symptom resolution. The gene calls are TRBV5-1 and TRBJ2-1; TRBD2 aligns across 9 bases. Sample: PBMCs or T cells enriched from blood (not recorded which). This sequence originates from a man aged 30-40 years who had recovered from COVID-19. This chain's CDR3 is CASSTLAGVGAGSYNEQFF. The CDR3 DNA is TGCGCCAGCAGCACCTTAGCGGGAGTGGGGGCCGGCTCCTACAATGAGCAGTTCTTC.